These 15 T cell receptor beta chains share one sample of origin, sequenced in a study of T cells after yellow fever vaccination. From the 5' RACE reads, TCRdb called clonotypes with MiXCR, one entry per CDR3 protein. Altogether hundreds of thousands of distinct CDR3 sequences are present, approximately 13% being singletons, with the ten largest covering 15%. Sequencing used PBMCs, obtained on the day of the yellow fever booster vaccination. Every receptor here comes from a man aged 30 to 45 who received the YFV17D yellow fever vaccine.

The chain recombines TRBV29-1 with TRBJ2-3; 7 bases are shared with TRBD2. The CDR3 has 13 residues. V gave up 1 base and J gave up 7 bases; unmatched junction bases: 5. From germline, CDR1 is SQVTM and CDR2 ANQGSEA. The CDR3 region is CSVEASGGYTQYF. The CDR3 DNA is TGCAGCGTTGAAGCTAGCGGAGGGTATACGCAGTATTTT.

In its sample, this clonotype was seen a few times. CDR3 nucleotides: TGCGCCAGCAGCCAAGAGGTCAGGGGAGGCTCCGAGCAGTACTTC. It codes for CASSQEVRGGSEQYF. This rearrangement joins TRBV4-3 to TRBJ2-7; D is perhaps TRBD1 or TRBD2 (6 bases each). The CDR3 is made up of 15 amino acids. Germline V gene lookup returns CDR1 LGHNA and CDR2 YSLEER. Trimming left V 0 bases short and J 6 bases short, with 15 bases between.

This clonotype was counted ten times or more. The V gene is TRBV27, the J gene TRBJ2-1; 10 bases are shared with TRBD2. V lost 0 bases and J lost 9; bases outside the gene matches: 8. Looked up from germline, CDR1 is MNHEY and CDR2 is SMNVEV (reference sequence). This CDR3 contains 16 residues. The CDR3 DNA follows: TGTGCCAGCAGTTTATCGAACCTAGCGGGAGTCATTGAGCAGTTCTTC. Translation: CASSLSNLAGVIEQFF.

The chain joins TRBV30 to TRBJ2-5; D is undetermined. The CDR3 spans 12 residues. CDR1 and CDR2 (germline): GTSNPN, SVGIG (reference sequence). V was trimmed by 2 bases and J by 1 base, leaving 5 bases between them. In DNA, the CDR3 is TGTGCCTGGAGTTGGGGCCAAGAGACCCAGTACTTC. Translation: CAWSWGQETQYF.

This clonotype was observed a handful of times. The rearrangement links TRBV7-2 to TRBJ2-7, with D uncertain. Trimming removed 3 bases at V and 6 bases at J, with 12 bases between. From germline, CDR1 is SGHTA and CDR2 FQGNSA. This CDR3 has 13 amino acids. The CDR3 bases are TGTGCCAGCAGCTTGACGGAAGGTGTCGAGCAGTACTTC. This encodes CASSLTEGVEQYF. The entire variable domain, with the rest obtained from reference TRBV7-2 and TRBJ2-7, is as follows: GAGVSQSPSNKVTEKGKDVELRCDPISGHTALYWYRQSLGQGLEFLIYFQGNSAPDKSGLPSDRFSAERTGGSVSTLTIQRTQQEDSAVYLCASSLTEGVEQYFGPGTRLTVT.

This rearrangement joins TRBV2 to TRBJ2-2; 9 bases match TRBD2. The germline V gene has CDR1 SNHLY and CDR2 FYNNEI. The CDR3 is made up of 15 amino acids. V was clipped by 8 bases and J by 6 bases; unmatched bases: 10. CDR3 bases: TGTGCCAGCGTTAGCGGGAGTGGGGTCTCCGGGGAGCTGTTTTTT. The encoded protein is CASVSGSGVSGELFF.

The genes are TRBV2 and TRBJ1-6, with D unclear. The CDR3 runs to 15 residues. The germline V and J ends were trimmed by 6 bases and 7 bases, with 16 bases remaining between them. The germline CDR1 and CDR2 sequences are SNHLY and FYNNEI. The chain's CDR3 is CASRSQPRGNSPLHF. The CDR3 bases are TGTGCCAGCAGATCCCAGCCCCGAGGGAATTCACCCCTCCACTTT.

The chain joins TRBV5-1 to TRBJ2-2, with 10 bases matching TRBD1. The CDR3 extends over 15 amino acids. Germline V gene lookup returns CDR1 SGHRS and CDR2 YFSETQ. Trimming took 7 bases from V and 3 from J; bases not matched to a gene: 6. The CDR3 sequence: CASGTGQGYTGELFF. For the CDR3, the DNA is TGCGCCAGCGGGACGGGACAGGGGTACACCGGGGAGCTGTTTTTT.

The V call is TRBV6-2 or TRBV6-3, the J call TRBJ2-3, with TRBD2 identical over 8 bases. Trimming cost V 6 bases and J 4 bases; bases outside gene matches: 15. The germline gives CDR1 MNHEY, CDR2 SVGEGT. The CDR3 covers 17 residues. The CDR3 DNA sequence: TGTGCCAGCAGCGTCGAAGCGGGAGTCGGCTGGTCAGATACGCAGTATTTT. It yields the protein CASSVEAGVGWSDTQYF.

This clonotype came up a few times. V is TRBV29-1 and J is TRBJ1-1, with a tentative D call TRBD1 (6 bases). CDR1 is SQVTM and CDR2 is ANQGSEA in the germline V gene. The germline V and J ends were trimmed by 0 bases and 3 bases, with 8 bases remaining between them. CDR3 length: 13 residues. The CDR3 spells CSVEEGADTEAFF. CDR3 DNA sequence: TGCAGCGTTGAAGAGGGGGCAGACACTGAAGCTTTCTTT.

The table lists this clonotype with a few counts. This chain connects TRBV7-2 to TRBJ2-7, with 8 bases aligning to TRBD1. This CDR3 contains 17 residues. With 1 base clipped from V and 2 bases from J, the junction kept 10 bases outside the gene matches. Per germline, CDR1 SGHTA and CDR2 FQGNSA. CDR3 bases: TGTGCCAGCAGCTTAGGCTACCCCGGGACAGGAACCTACGAGCAGTACTTC. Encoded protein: CASSLGYPGTGTYEQYF.

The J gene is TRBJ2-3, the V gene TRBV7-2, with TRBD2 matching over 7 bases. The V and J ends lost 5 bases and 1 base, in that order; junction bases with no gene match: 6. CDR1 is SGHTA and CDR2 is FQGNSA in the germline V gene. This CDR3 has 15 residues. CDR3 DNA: TGTGCCAGCAGCCACTCAGGGAGGGGCACAGATACGCAGTATTTT. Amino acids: CASSHSGRGTDTQYF.

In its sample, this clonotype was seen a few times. CDR3 region: CASSKVAGVTQETQYF. CDR3 coding DNA: TGTGCCAGCAGCAAAGTAGCGGGAGTCACCCAAGAGACCCAGTACTTC. This rearrangement joins TRBV21-1 to TRBJ2-5; the D call of TRBD2 is as the table states it, not checked on the DNA. TRBV21-1 is noted as a pseudogene. The CDR3 has 16 residues.

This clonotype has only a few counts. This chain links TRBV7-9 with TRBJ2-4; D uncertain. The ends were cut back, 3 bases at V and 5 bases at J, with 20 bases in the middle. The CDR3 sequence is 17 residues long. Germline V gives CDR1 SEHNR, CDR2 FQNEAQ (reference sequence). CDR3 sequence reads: CASSFRPSGRGENIQYF. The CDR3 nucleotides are TGTGCCAGCAGCTTCAGGCCGTCGGGTCGTGGGGAAAACATTCAGTACTTC. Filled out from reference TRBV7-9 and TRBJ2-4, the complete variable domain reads DTGVSQNPRHKITKRGQNVTFRCDPISEHNRLYWYRQTLGQGPEFLTYFQNEAQLEKSRLLSDRFSAERPKGSFSTLEIQRTEQGDSAMYLCASSFRPSGRGENIQYFGAGTRLSVL.

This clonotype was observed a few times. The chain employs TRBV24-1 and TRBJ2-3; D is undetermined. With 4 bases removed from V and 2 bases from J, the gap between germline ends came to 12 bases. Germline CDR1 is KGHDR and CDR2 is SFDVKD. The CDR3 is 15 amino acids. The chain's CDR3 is CATSDSSTTTDTQYF. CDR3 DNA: TGTGCCACCAGTGACTCCAGCACTACCACAGATACGCAGTATTTT.